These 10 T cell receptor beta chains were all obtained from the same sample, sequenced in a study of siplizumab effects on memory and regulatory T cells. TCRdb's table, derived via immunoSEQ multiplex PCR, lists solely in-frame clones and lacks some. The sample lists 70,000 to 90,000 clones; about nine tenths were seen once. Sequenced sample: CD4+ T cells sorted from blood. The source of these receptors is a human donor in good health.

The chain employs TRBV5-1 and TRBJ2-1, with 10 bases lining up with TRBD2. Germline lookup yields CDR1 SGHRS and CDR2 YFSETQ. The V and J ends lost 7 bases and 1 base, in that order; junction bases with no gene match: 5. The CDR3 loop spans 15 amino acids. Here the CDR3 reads CASQALAGSYNEQFF. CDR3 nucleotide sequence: TGCGCCAGCCAGGCACTAGCGGGATCCTACAATGAGCAGTTCTTC.

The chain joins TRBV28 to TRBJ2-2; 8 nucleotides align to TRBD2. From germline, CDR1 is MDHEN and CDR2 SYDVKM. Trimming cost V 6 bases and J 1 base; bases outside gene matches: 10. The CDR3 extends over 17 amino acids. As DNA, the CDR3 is TGTGCCAGCAGCCAACAAGCGGGAGCCCAGAACACCGGGGAGCTGTTTTTT. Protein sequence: CASSQQAGAQNTGELFF.

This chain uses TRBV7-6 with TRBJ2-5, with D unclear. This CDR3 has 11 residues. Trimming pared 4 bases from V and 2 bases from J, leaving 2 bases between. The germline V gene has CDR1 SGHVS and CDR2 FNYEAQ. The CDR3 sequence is CASSSQETQYF. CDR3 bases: TGTGCCAGCAGCTCGCAAGAGACCCAGTACTTC.

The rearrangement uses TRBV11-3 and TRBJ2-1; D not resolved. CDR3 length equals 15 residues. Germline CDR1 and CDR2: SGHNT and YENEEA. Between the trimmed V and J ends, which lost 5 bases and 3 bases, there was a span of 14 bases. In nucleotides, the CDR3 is TGTGCCAGCAGCGTTAGCCCGTCGGGCTACAATGAGCAGTTCTTC. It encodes CASSVSPSGYNEQFF. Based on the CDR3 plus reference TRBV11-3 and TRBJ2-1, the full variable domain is EAGVVQSPRYKIIEKKQPVAFWCNPISGHNTLYWYLQNLGQGPELLIRYENEEAVDDSQLPKDRFSAERLKGVDSTLKIQPAELGDSAVYLCASSVSPSGYNEQFFGPGTRLTVL.

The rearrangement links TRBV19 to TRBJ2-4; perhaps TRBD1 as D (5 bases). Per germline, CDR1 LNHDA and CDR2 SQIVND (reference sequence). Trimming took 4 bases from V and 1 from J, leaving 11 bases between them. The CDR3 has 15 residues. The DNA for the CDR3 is TGTGCCAGTAGTACCTCGAAGGGGGCCAAAAACATTCAGTACTTC. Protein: CASSTSKGAKNIQYF.

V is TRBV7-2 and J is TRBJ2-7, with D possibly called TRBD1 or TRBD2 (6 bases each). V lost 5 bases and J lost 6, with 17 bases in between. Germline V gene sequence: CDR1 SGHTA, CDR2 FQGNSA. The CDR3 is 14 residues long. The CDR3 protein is CASSPTRGGLEQYF. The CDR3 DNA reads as TGTGCCAGCAGCCCTACCAGAGGGGGGCTCGAGCAGTACTTC.

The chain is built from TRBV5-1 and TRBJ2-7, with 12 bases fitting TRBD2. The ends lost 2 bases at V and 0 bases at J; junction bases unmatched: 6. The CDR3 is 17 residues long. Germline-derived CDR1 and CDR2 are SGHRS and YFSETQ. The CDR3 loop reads CASSLRLAGDLSYEQYF. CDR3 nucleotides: TGCGCCAGCAGCTTAAGACTAGCGGGAGACCTCTCCTACGAGCAGTACTTC.

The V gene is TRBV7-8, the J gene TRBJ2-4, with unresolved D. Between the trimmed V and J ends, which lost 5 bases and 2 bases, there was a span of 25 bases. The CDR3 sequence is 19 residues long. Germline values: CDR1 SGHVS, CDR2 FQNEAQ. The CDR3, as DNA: TGTGCCAGCAGCCCCGATTTGAGGAGAGTACGGTCGACCAAAAACATTCAGTACTTC. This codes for CASSPDLRRVRSTKNIQYF.

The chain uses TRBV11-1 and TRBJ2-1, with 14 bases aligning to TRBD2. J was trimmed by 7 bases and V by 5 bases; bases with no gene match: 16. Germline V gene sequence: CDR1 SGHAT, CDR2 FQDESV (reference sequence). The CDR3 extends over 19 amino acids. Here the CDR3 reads CASSDRPPTSGRAGNEQFF. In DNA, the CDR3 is TGTGCCAGCAGCGACAGGCCCCCGACTAGCGGGAGGGCCGGTAATGAGCAGTTCTTC.

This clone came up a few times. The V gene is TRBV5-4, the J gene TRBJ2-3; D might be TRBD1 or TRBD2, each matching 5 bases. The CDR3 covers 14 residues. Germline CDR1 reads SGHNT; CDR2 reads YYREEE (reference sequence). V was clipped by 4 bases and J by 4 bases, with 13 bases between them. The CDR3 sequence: CASSPGRKADTQYF. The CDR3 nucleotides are TGTGCCAGCAGCCCGGGACGCAAGGCAGATACGCAGTATTTT.